What follows describes a single T cell receptor (beta chain). Its antigen is undetermined. A J-beta primer mix and a sample-barcoded 5' primer were used in a second PCR of roughly 6 to 12 cycles. Every single cDNA molecule received a tag from a template-switch adaptor with 12 random nucleotides. TCRdb independently ran MiXCR on the 5' RACE reads; one entry per CDR3 protein. The sample consists of hundreds of thousands of distinct CDR3 sequences, 46% of them appearing once. The data belong to a study of blood T cells in healthy people across ages. Study findings and constraints: Versus aged donors, long-lived donors had higher diversity and more naive CD4+ cells.

In germline, CDR1 is MDHEN, CDR2 SYDVKM. The CDR3 has 18 amino acids. The V and J ends lost 2 bases and 0 bases respectively, with 17 bases between them. Drawn from each donor were 9 to 10 milliliters of peripheral blood. V gene TRBV28 combines with J gene TRBJ2-1, with D hard to call. The specimen was blood. The origin of this receptor is a man older than 75 in good health. The CDR3 DNA sequence: TGTGCCAGCAGTTTAATTAGTGGTCCATCAAGCTCCTACAATGAGCAGTTCTTC. Its translation: CASSLISGPSSSYNEQFF.